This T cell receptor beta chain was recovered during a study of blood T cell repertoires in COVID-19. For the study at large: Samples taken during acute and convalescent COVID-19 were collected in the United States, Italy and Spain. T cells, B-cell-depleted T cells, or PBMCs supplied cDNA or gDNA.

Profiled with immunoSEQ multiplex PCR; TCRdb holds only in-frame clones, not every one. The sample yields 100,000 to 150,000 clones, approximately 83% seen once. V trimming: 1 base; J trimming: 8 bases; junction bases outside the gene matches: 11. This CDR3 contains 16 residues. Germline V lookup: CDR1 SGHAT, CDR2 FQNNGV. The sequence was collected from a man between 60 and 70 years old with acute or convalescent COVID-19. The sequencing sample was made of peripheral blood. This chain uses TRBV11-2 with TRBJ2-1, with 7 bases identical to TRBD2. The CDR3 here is CASSLGVGRRSDEQFF. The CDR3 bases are TGTGCCAGCAGCTTAGGAGTCGGGAGGAGGTCCGATGAGCAGTTCTTC.